The 10 T cell receptor beta chains reported below all come from one sample, sequenced in a study of Ad26.COV2.S vaccination and SARS-CoV-2 variants. Sample treatment: over 15 received Ad26.COV2.S at low or high dose, single or two shots; 5 received placebo; per-sample allocation not given. Specimens were obtained on day 63 following the first vaccine or placebo injection. Produced via immunoSEQ multiplex PCR; TCRdb's table is partial and in-frame only. The sample lists approximately 480,000 clones, around nine tenths occurring once. Sequencing used peripheral blood, obtained in a trial of Ad26.COV2.S vaccine versus placebo. These receptors were taken from a person between 18 and 65 years old who received the Ad26.COV2.S COVID-19 vaccine or a placebo.

The table lists this clone with a count of one. The chain employs TRBV6-5 and TRBJ1-4; D call uncertain. The length of the CDR3 is 13 residues. The V gene lost 6 bases and the J gene lost 8 bases, with 13 bases spanning the gap. Germline lookup yields CDR1 MNHEY and CDR2 SVGAGI. The CDR3 DNA is TGTGCCAGCAGCAATATATTTGGAGAAAAACTGTTTTTT. Protein: CASSNIFGEKLFF.

V and J are TRBV10-3 and TRBJ2-3, with 10 bases matching TRBD1. The CDR3 sequence is 15 residues long. V dropped 6 bases and J dropped 1; count of bases not matched to a gene: 4. The germline V gene encodes CDR1 ENHRY and CDR2 SYGVKD. In DNA form, the CDR3 reads TGTGCCATCAGGCCCGGGACAGGGGGCACAGATACGCAGTATTTT. Translation gives CAIRPGTGGTDTQYF.

The chain joins TRBV7-2 to TRBJ2-1, with 10 positions matching TRBD1. Germline trimming cut 6 bases from V and 7 bases from J; bases unmatched to any gene: 9. The CDR3 sequence is 15 residues long. CDR1 is SGHTA, CDR2 FQGNSA, per germline. In DNA form, the CDR3 reads TGTGCCAGCAGTCTTATGGGACAGGGGTTAAATGAGCAGTTCTTC. This encodes CASSLMGQGLNEQFF. Variable domain in full (rest from reference TRBV7-2 and TRBJ2-1): GAGVSQSPSNKVTEKGKDVELRCDPISGHTALYWYRQSLGQGLEFLIYFQGNSAPDKSGLPSDRFSAERTGGSVSTLTIQRTQQEDSAVYLCASSLMGQGLNEQFFGPGTRLTVL.

This clone appeared a single time. J is TRBJ2-7 and V is TRBV6-5; a possible D gene is TRBD2 (6 bases). The CDR3 length is 13 residues. CDR1 and CDR2 (germline): MNHEY, SVGAGI. Trimming pared 5 bases from V and 3 bases from J, leaving 11 bases between. The CDR3 DNA reads TGTGCCAGCAGTCATGGGGGGTTCTACGAGCAGTACTTC. Its protein is CASSHGGFYEQYF.

The chain combines TRBV5-1 with TRBJ2-1; 10 bases match TRBD2. The CDR3 contains 17 residues. Germline-derived CDR1 and CDR2 are SGHRS and YFSETQ. V lost 0 bases and J lost 5; bases outside the gene matches: 8. CDR3 sequence reads: CASSLGIAGGRDNEQFF. CDR3 DNA sequence: TGCGCCAGCAGCTTGGGGATAGCGGGAGGCAGGGACAATGAGCAGTTCTTC.

The rearrangement links TRBV4-1 to TRBJ2-7, with 8 bases matching TRBD1. CDR1 is MGHRA, CDR2 YSYEKL, per germline. V trimming: 4 bases; J trimming: 4 bases; junction bases outside the gene matches: 15. This CDR3 spans 17 amino acids. Written as DNA, the CDR3 is TGCGCCAGCAGCCGGTTAACTCAGGGGGCCGAGGGTTACGAGCAGTACTTC. It yields the protein CASSRLTQGAEGYEQYF.

This sequence joins TRBV9 and TRBJ2-5, with D perhaps TRBD1 (6 bases). The CDR3 is 14 amino acids. Germline V gives CDR1 SGDLS, CDR2 YYNGEE. V was trimmed by 2 bases and J by 3 bases, leaving 11 bases between them. CDR3 amino acids: CASSVDGQKETQYF. In DNA form, the CDR3 reads TGTGCCAGCAGCGTTGACGGACAGAAAGAGACCCAGTACTTC.

V usage is TRBV27 and J usage is TRBJ2-7; 14 bases fit TRBD2. The germline gives CDR1 MNHEY, CDR2 SMNVEV (reference sequence). The V segment lost 6 bases and the J segment 4 bases; nucleotides outside the gene matches: 5. CDR3 length equals 15 residues. CDR3 amino acids: CASSPGLAGGYEQYF. The CDR3 region has the DNA TGTGCCAGCAGCCCAGGACTAGCGGGAGGTTACGAGCAGTACTTC.

In its sample, this clone was seen once. This chain joins TRBV19 and TRBJ1-1, with D unresolved. The germline CDR1 and CDR2 sequences are LNHDA and SQIVND (reference sequence). Trimming pared 3 bases from V and 1 base from J, leaving 12 bases between. The CDR3 runs 15 residues. CDR3 sequence reads: CASSIIAAPNTEAFF. The CDR3 DNA sequence: TGTGCCAGTAGTATTATTGCGGCTCCGAACACTGAAGCTTTCTTT.

V and J are TRBV5-8 and TRBJ1-1; D might be TRBD1 (6 bases). Germline-derived CDR1 and CDR2 are SGHTS and YDEGEE. The CDR3 spans 15 residues. The germline V and J ends were trimmed by 1 base and 3 bases, with 13 bases remaining between them. This CDR3 reads CASSLYQGLDTEAFF. CDR3 in DNA: TGTGCCAGCAGCTTGTATCAGGGGCTGGACACTGAAGCTTTCTTT.